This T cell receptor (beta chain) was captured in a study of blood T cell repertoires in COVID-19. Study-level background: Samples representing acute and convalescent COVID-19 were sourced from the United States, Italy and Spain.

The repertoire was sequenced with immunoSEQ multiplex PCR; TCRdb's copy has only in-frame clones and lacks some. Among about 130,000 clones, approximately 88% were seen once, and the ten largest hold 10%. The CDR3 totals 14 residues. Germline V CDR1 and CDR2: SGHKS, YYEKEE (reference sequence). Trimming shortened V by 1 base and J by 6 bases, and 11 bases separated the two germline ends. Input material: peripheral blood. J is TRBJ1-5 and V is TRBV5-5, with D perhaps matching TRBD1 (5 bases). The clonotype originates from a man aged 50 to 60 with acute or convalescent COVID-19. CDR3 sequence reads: CASSLYQGSQPQHF. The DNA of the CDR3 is TGTGCCAGCAGCTTGTATCAGGGTTCTCAGCCCCAGCATTTT.